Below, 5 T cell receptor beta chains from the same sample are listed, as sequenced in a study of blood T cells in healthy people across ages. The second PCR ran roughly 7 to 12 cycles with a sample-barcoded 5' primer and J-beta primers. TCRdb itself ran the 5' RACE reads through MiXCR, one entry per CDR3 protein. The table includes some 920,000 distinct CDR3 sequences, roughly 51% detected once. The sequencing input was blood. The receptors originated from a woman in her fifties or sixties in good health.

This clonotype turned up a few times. CDR3 sequence (DNA): TGCGCCAGCAGCCAAGGACTAGCCAAAAACATTCAGTACTTC. Protein sequence: CASSQGLAKNIQYF. This chain links TRBV4-1 with TRBJ2-4; D unclear. CDR3 size: 14 residues. Looked up from germline, CDR1 is MGHRA and CDR2 is YSYEKL. With 1 base removed from V and 0 bases from J, the gap between germline ends came to 4 bases.

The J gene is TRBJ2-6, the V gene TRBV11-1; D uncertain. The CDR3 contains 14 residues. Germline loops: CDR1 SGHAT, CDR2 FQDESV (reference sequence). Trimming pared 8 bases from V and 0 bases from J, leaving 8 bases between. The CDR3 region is CASARSSGANVLTF. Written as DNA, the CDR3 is TGTGCCAGCGCGAGGAGCTCTGGGGCCAACGTCCTGACTTTC.

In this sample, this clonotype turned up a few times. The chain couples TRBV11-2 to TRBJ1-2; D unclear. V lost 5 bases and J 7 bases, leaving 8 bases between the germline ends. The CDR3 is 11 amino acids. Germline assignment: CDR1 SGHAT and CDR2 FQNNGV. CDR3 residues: CASSTYGGYTF. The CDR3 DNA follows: TGTGCCAGCAGCACGTACGGTGGCTACACCTTC.

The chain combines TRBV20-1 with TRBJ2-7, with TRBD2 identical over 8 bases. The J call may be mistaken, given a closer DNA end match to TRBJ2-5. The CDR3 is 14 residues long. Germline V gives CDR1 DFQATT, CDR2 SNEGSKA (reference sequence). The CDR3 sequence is CSAGSGDIHGTQYF. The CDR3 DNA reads TGCAGTGCTGGTAGCGGGGACATCCATGGGACCCAGTACTTC.

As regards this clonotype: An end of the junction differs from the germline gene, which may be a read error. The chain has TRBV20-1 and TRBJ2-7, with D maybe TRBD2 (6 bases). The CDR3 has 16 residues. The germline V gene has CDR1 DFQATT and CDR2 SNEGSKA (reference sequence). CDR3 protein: CSARDRSGWRSHEQYF. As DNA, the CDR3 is TGCAGTGCTAGAGATCGGAGCGGGTGGCGCTCCCACGAGCAGTACTTC.